One sample yielded the 8 T cell receptor beta chains listed below, sequenced in a study of shared clonotypes between healthy human individuals. The data were produced by immunoSEQ multiplex PCR, yet TCRdb's version contains in-frame clones alone and is incomplete. Of 640,000 or so clones listed, 55% to 75% are singletons. What was sequenced was memory CD4+ T cells sorted from blood. Subset defined: CD45RA-negative fraction. The receptors come from a woman in her thirties in good health.

This chain joins TRBV28 and TRBJ1-5, with D perhaps matching TRBD1 (5 bases). The germline CDR1 and CDR2 sequences are MDHEN and SYDVKM. Trimming removed 6 bases from V and 3 bases from J, with 9 bases in between. The CDR3 extends over 13 amino acids. As DNA, the CDR3 is TGTGCCAGCAGGACAGCCGACAATCAGCCCCAGCATTTT. It yields the protein CASRTADNQPQHF.

The V call is TRBV7-9, the J call TRBJ2-1; D uncertain. CDR1 and CDR2 from the germline V gene are SEHNR and FQNEAQ (reference sequence). V lost 3 bases and J lost 7, with 4 bases in between. This CDR3 contains 11 residues. In nucleotides, the CDR3 is TGTGCCAGCAGCTTGGAAAATGAGCAGTTCTTC. Translation gives CASSLENEQFF.

V and J are TRBV5-4 and TRBJ2-7, with D possibly being TRBD1 (6 bases). The V end was cut by 1 base, the J end by 6 bases, with 14 bases between. The CDR3 totals 14 residues. Germline values: CDR1 SGHNT, CDR2 YYREEE (reference sequence). CDR3 coding DNA: TGTGCCAGCAGCTTGAAAGGGGGAATACGCGAGCAGTACTTC. This sequence encodes CASSLKGGIREQYF.

V is TRBV4-1 and J is TRBJ1-1, with TRBD1 identical over 7 bases. The V segment lost 0 bases and the J segment 7 bases; nucleotides outside the gene matches: 5. This CDR3 comprises 14 residues. Germline V gives CDR1 MGHRA, CDR2 YSYEKL. CDR3 residues: CASSQDQDRLEAFF. The CDR3 bases are TGCGCCAGCAGCCAAGACCAGGACAGGCTTGAAGCTTTCTTT.

The chain combines TRBV27 with TRBJ2-2; D gene uncertain. Trimming pared 5 bases from V and 1 base from J, leaving 8 bases between. The germline V gene encodes CDR1 MNHEY and CDR2 SMNVEV (reference sequence). The CDR3 length is 14 residues. The DNA for the CDR3 is TGTGCCAGCAGTCGGCATCAGAACACCGGGGAGCTGTTTTTT. It yields the protein CASSRHQNTGELFF.

This clone was seen only a few times. The chain employs TRBV18 and TRBJ2-7; D perhaps matches TRBD1 (6 bases). The CDR3 totals 13 residues. Trimming removed 8 bases from V and 6 bases from J, with 17 bases in between. The germline V gene encodes CDR1 KGHSH and CDR2 LQKENI. In nucleotides, the CDR3 is TGTGCCAGCCGTTGGGCAGGGGAAATCGAGCAGTACTTC. It is translated as CASRWAGEIEQYF.

This chain links TRBV2 with TRBJ2-3, with D possibly matching TRBD2 (6 bases). The CDR3 totals 17 residues. V was trimmed by 7 bases and J by 0 bases, leaving 20 bases between them. Germline CDR1 is SNHLY and CDR2 is FYNNEI. The chain's CDR3 is CASNGGSSGTSTDTQYF. In DNA form, the CDR3 reads TGTGCCAGCAATGGGGGGTCGTCGGGAACTAGCACAGATACGCAGTATTTT.

This sequence joins TRBV5-1 and TRBJ2-1, with 10 positions matching TRBD2. The CDR3 spans 15 residues. V shed 7 bases, J shed 4 bases, and the junction held 8 bases outside the gene matches. Germline loops: CDR1 SGHRS, CDR2 YFSETQ. This chain's CDR3 is CASGTGLAAYNEQFF. The CDR3 nucleotides read TGCGCCAGCGGAACCGGACTAGCGGCTTACAATGAGCAGTTCTTC.